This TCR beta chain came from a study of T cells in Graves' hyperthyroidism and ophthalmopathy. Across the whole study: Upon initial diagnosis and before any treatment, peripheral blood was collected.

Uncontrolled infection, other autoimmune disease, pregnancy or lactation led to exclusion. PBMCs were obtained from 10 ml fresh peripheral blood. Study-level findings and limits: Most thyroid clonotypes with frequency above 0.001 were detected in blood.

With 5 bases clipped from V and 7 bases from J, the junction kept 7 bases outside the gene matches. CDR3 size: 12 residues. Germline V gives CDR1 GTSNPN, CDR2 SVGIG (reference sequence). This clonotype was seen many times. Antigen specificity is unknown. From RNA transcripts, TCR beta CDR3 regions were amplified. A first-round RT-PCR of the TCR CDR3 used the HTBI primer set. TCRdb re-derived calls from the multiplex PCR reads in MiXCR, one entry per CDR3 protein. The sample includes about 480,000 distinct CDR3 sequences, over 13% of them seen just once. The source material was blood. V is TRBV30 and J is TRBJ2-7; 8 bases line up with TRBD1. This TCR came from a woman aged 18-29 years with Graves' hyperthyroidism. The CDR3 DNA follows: TGTGCCTGGGATCAGGGGGCGGGGGAGCAGTACGTC. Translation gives CAWDQGAGEQYV.